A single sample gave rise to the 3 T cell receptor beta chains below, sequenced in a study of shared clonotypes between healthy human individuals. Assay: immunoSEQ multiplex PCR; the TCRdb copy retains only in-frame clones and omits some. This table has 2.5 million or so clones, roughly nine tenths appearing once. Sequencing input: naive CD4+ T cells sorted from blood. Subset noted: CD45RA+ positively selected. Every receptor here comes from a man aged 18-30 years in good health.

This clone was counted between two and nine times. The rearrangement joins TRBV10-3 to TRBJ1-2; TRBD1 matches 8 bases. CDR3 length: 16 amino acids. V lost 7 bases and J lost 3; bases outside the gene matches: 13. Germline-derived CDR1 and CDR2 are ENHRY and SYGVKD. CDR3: CAIIGPGQGGDYGYTF. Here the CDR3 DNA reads TGTGCCATCATTGGGCCTGGACAGGGAGGTGACTATGGCTACACCTTC.

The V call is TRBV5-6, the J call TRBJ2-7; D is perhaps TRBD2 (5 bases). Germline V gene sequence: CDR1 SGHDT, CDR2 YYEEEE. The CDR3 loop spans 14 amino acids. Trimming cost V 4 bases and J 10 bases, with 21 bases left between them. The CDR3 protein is CASSPLNATREQYF. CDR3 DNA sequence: TGTGCCAGCAGCCCCCTAAATGCGACGAGGGAACAGTACTTC.

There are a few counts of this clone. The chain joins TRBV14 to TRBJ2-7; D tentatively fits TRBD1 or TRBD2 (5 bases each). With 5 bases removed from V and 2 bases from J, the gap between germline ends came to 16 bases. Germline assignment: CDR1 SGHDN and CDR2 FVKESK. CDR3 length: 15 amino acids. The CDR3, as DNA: TGTGCCAGCAGCTTTATCCGGGACGGCCCCTACGAGCAGTACTTC. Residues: CASSFIRDGPYEQYF.